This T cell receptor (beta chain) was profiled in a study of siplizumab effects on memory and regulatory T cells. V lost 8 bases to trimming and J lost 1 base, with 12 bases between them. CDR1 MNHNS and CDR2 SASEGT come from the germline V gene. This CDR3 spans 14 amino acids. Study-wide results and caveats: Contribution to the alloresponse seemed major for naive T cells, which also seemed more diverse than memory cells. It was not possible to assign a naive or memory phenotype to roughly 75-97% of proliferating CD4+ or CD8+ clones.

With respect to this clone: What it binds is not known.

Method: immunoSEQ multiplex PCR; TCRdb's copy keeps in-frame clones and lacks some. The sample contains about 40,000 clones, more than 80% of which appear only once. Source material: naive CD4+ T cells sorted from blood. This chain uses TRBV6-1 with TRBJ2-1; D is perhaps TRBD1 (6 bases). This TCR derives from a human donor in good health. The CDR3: CASSQTGSYNEQFF. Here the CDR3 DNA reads TGTGCCAGCTCCCAGACAGGTTCCTACAATGAGCAGTTCTTC.